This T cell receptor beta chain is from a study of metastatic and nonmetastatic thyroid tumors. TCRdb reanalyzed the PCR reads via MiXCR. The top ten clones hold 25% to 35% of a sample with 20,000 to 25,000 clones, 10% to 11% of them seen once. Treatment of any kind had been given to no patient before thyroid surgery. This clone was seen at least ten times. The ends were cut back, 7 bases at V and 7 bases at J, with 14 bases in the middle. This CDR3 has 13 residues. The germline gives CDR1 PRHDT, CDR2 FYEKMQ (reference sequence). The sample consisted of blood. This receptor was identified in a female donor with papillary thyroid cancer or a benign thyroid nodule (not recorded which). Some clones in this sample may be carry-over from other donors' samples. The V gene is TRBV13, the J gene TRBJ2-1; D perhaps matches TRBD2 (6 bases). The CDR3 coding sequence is TGTGCCAGCAACCTGGGCGGGGAGAATGAGCAGTTCTTC. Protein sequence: CASNLGGENEQFF.